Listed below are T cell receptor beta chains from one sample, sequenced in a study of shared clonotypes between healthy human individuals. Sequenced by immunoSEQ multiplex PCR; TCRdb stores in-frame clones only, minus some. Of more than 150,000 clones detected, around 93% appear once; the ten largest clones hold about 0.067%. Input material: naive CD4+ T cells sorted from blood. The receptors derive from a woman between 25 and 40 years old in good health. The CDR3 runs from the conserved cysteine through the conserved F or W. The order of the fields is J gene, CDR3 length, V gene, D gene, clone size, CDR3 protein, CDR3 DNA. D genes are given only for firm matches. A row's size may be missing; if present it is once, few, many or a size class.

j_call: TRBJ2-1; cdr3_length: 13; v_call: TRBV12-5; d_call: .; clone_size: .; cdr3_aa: CASGLGSYNEQFF; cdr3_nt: TGTGCTAGTGGTTTGGGGAGTTACAATGAGCAGTTCTTC
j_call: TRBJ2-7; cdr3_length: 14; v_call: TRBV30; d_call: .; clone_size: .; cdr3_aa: CAWSVGDVRYEQYF; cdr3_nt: TGTGCCTGGAGTGTAGGGGACGTCCGCTACGAGCAGTACTTC
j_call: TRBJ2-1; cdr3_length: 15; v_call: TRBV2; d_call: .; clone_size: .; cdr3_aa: CASTGPSSSYNEQFF; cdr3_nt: TGTGCCAGCACCGGTCCTAGCTCCTCCTACAATGAGCAGTTCTTC
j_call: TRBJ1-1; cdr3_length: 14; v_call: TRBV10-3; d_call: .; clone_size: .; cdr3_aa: CAISEWTENTEAFF; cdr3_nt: TGTGCCATCAGTGAGTGGACAGAGAACACTGAAGCTTTCTTT
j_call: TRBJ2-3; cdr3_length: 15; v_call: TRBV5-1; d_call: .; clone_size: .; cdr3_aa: CASSILGGGTDTQYF; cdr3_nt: TGCGCCAGCAGCATATTGGGCGGGGGCACAGATACGCAGTATTTT
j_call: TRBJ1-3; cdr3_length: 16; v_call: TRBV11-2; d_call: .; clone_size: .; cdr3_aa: CASSSRQGRPGNTIYF; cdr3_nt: TGTGCCAGCAGCTCGCGTCAGGGGAGGCCTGGAAACACCATATATTTT
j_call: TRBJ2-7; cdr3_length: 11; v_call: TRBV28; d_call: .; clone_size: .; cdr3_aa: CASSIQGKEYF; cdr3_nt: TGTGCCAGCAGTATACAAGGGAAGGAGTACTTC
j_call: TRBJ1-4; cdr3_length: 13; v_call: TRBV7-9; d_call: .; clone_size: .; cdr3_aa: CASSPPGNEKLFF; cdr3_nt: TGTGCCAGCAGCCCGCCGGGAAATGAAAAACTGTTTTTT
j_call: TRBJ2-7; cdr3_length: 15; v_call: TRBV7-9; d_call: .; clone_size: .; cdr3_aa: CASSETGAFPYEQYF; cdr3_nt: TGTGCCAGCAGCGAAACCGGTGCCTTTCCCTACGAGCAGTACTTC
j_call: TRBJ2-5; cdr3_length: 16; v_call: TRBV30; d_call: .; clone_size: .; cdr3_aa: CAWSNLAPRHQETQYF; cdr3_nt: TGTGCCTGGAGTAACCTAGCTCCCCGCCACCAAGAGACCCAGTACTTC
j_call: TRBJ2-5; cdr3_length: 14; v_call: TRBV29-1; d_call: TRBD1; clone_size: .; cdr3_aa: CSVEDRAWGETQYF; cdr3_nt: TGCAGCGTGGAGGACAGGGCCTGGGGGGAGACCCAGTACTTC
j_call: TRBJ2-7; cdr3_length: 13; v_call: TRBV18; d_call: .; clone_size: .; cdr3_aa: CASSPRDPYEQYF; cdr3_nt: TGTGCCAGCTCACCGCGGGACCCCTACGAGCAGTACTTC
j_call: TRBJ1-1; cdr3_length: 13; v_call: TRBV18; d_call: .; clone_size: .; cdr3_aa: CASSPRSWTEAFF; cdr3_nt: TGTGCCAGCTCACCCCGAAGTTGGACTGAAGCTTTCTTT
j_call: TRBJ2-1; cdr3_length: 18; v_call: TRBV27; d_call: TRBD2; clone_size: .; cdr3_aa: CASSLWGLAGLPYNEQFF; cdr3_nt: TGTGCCAGCAGTTTATGGGGACTAGCGGGATTGCCCTACAATGAGCAGTTCTTC
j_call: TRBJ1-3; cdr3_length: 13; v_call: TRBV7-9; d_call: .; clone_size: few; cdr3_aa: CASREGTGNTIYF; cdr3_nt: TGTGCCAGCAGAGAAGGGACTGGAAACACCATATATTTT
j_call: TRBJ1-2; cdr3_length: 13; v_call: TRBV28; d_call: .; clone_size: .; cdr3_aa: CASSLAARGGYTF; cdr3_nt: TGTGCCAGCAGTTTAGCGGCAAGGGGGGGCTACACCTTC